This T cell receptor beta chain is drawn from a study of tumor-infiltrating lymphocytes in primary liver carcinoma. Turning to the study itself: All lesions had stage T1-T3 N0M0 and roughly 4 to 11 cm widths. Samples had roughly 3.5 to 7.13 million productive TCRbeta reads, comparable between tissue types. Study results and caveats: In tumor-adjacent and tumor-blood pairs, overlap was lower than in tumor region pairs. Tumors had a significantly higher top-250-clone fraction than blood (p = 0.039).

Comment on this clonotype: What it binds is not known.

Extraction also yielded germline DNA, while blood RNA was obtained from unsorted whole blood. The V gene's germline CDR1 is MGHRA and CDR2 YSYEKL. The germline V and J ends were trimmed by 0 bases and 7 bases, with 12 bases remaining between them. CDR3 length: 14 residues. A primer matching the constant region was used to make TCR beta cDNA from approximately 0.45 ug of total RNA. ARM-PCR, slightly modified, supplied the TCR beta libraries through three nested multiplex PCR rounds. For approximately 9 cycles apiece, the opening two PCR rounds ran with TRBV1-TRBV30 forward primers and a C-beta reverse primer. TCRdb recomputed calls from the multiplex PCR reads with MiXCR, one row per CDR3 protein. The sample records about 180,000 distinct CDR3 sequences, 60% being singletons.

The source is a man in his forties with primary liver carcinoma and hepatitis B virus infection. The sequenced sample was peripheral blood. The chain is built from TRBV4-1 and TRBJ1-2; the D gene is possibly TRBD1 (5 bases). In DNA, the CDR3 is TGCGCCAGCAGCCAAGATTGGGGCGGGTTTGGCTACACCTTC. This gives the protein CASSQDWGGFGYTF.